Below, 26 T cell receptor beta chains from the same sample are listed, as sequenced in a study of shared clonotypes between healthy human individuals. The table came from immunoSEQ multiplex PCR; TCRdb's copy has only in-frame clones and leaves some out. The sample yields 200,000 to 250,000 clones, 60% to 80% seen once. Sequenced material: memory CD4+ T cells sorted from blood. Subset described: CD45RA-negative fraction. The receptors stem from a man aged 25 to 40 in good health.

The rearrangement links TRBV9 to TRBJ2-7; D remains unclear. V lost 4 bases, J lost 0 bases, and 14 bases lay in between. CDR3 size: 15 residues. Germline CDR1 SGDLS, CDR2 YYNGEE. CDR3 sequence: CASSTSSSYSYEQYF. In nucleotides, the CDR3 is TGTGCCAGCAGCACGTCCAGCTCATACTCCTACGAGCAGTACTTC.

This clone turned up a few times. The V and J genes are TRBV18 and TRBJ1-1; D gene unclear. This CDR3 comprises 14 residues. Germline-derived CDR1 and CDR2 are KGHSH and LQKENI. Between the trimmed V and J ends, which lost 2 bases and 5 bases, there was a span of 12 bases. CDR3 DNA: TGTGCCAGCTCACCAAGGCAGCCCGGGACTGAAGCTTTCTTT. As protein: CASSPRQPGTEAFF.

This clone was detected many times. V and J are TRBV6-1 and TRBJ2-7; the D gene is possibly TRBD1 (6 bases). The CDR3 has 14 residues. CDR1 and CDR2 from the germline V gene are MNHNS and SASEGT. Trimming took off 6 bases at V and 4 bases at J, with 16 bases between the two ends. CDR3 bases: TGTGCCAGCAGGGGCGGAGTACAGGGTTACGAGCAGTACTTC. Its translation: CASRGGVQGYEQYF.

This chain links TRBV5-1 with TRBJ2-7, with 9 bases aligning to TRBD2. Trimming took 4 bases from V and 5 from J; bases not matched to a gene: 7. Germline lookup yields CDR1 SGHRS and CDR2 YFSETQ. The CDR3 has 14 amino acids. Here the CDR3 reads CASSQLAGKNEQYF. The CDR3 DNA sequence: TGCGCCAGCAGCCAGCTAGCGGGGAAGAACGAGCAGTACTTC.

The J gene is TRBJ2-2, the V gene TRBV7-2; tentatively, D is TRBD2 (5 bases). Trimming removed 2 bases at V and 2 bases at J, with 9 bases between. Germline V gives CDR1 SGHTA, CDR2 FQGNSA. There are 15 residues in the CDR3. The CDR3 reads CASSLYSGNTGELFF. DNA for the CDR3: TGTGCCAGCAGCTTATATTCGGGAAACACCGGGGAGCTGTTTTTT.

The rearrangement uses TRBV4-3 and TRBJ2-3, with no clear D. Deletions cut 8 bases from V and 4 bases from J, with 10 bases between. This CDR3 has 12 residues. Germline CDR1 is LGHNA and CDR2 is YSLEER. CDR3 sequence (DNA): TGCGCCAGCTCCTTCAGAGCAGATACGCAGTATTTT. This encodes CASSFRADTQYF.

The chain links TRBV7-3 to TRBJ2-7, with 7 bases aligning to TRBD2. Looked up from germline, CDR1 is SGHTA and CDR2 is FQGTGA. V was pared by 1 base and J by 3 bases, with 6 bases of the junction left unmatched. This CDR3 region has 15 residues. The chain's CDR3 is CASSLSGGHIYEQYF. The DNA for the CDR3 is TGTGCCAGCAGCTTAAGCGGGGGTCACATCTACGAGCAGTACTTC.

The chain couples TRBV7-9 to TRBJ2-1; D is perhaps TRBD1 or TRBD2 (5 bases each). The V and J ends lost 4 bases and 4 bases respectively, with 14 bases between them. Germline CDR1 SEHNR, CDR2 FQNEAQ (reference sequence). CDR3 length: 15 residues. The CDR3 DNA follows: TGTGCCAGCAGCTCAAGCCGGGACCGATACAATGAGCAGTTCTTC. This translates into CASSSSRDRYNEQFF.

This clone is labeled as medium-sized. V gene TRBV5-4 combines with J gene TRBJ2-2, with D unclear. The ends were cut back, 0 bases at V and 1 base at J, with 4 bases in the middle. CDR1 is SGHNT, CDR2 YYREEE, per germline (reference sequence). The CDR3 runs 14 residues. DNA of the CDR3: TGTGCCAGCAGCTTGGGACTGAACACCGGGGAGCTGTTTTTT. It encodes CASSLGLNTGELFF.

The chain recombines TRBV7-2 with TRBJ2-2; TRBD2 matches at 7 bases. This CDR3 has 15 residues. V was pared by 5 bases and J by 7 bases, with 10 bases of the junction left unmatched. Germline-derived CDR1 and CDR2 are SGHTA and FQGNSA. The CDR3 DNA is TGTGCCAGCAGCCGACGGGGAGGGAACGGCGGGGAGCTGTTTTTT. It encodes CASSRRGGNGGELFF.

The chain has TRBV28 and TRBJ2-3; 11 bases map to TRBD2. Germline-derived CDR1 and CDR2 are MDHEN and SYDVKM. The CDR3 is 16 residues long. Losses at the gene ends were 10 bases for V and 3 bases for J; bases not matched to a gene: 12. The CDR3, as DNA: TGTGCCACCACCCGAAATAGACTAGCGGGGACAGATACGCAGTATTTT. Protein: CATTRNRLAGTDTQYF.

This chain links TRBV7-9 with TRBJ2-3; D is unclear. The ends were cut back, 6 bases at V and 5 bases at J, with 6 bases in the middle. Germline loops: CDR1 SEHNR, CDR2 FQNEAQ (reference sequence). CDR3 length: 11 amino acids. The CDR3 is CASSTIDTQYF. The CDR3 nucleotides are TGTGCCAGCAGTACCATAGATACGCAGTATTTT. Full variable domain (missing parts from reference TRBV7-9 and TRBJ2-3): DTGVSQNPRHKITKRGQNVTFRCDPISEHNRLYWYRQTLGQGPEFLTYFQNEAQLEKSRLLSDRFSAERPKGSFSTLEIQRTEQGDSAMYLCASSTIDTQYFGPGTRLTVL.

V is TRBV5-1 and J is TRBJ2-3; D remains unclear. The V end was cut by 0 bases, the J end by 4 bases, with 15 bases between. Looked up from germline, CDR1 is SGHRS and CDR2 is YFSETQ. The CDR3 has 16 residues. This CDR3 is CASSLAISKQADTQYF. DNA for the CDR3: TGCGCCAGCAGCTTGGCAATTAGTAAACAAGCAGATACGCAGTATTTT.

This chain links TRBV11-2 with TRBJ2-3; either TRBD1 or TRBD2 may fit D (6 bases each). CDR1 is SGHAT, CDR2 FQNNGV, per germline. The CDR3 spans 15 residues. With 2 bases removed from V and 1 base from J, the gap between germline ends came to 10 bases. CDR3: CASSLLGGGTDTQYF. Here the CDR3 DNA reads TGTGCCAGCAGCTTACTGGGGGGCGGCACAGATACGCAGTATTTT.

This chain joins TRBV7-2 and TRBJ2-3; 9 positions match TRBD2. The CDR3 length is 19 residues. After removal of 1 base from V and 4 bases from J, the junction contained 15 bases not matched to a gene. CDR1 is SGHTA, CDR2 FQGNSA, per germline. CDR3 in DNA: TGTGCCAGCAGCTTAGGACACCTAGGGCGGGAGGGCCGGGCAGATACGCAGTATTTT. Translating it yields CASSLGHLGREGRADTQYF. Full variable domain (remainder filled in from reference TRBV7-2 and TRBJ2-3): GAGVSQSPSNKVTEKGKDVELRCDPISGHTALYWYRQSLGQGLEFLIYFQGNSAPDKSGLPSDRFSAERTGGSVSTLTIQRTQQEDSAVYLCASSLGHLGREGRADTQYFGPGTRLTVL.

The gene calls are TRBV29-1 and TRBJ2-1; 10 nucleotides line up with TRBD1. CDR3 length: 16 residues. Germline lookup yields CDR1 SQVTM and CDR2 ANQGSEA. With 4 bases clipped from V and 5 bases from J, the junction kept 11 bases outside the gene matches. The CDR3 protein is CSVGSFSGQGHNEQFF. The CDR3 nucleotides read TGCAGCGTTGGATCGTTTTCGGGACAGGGGCACAATGAGCAGTTCTTC.

This clone occurred once. The gene calls are TRBV28 and TRBJ2-1; D not certain. Trimming left V 9 bases short and J 1 base short, with 10 bases between. CDR1 is MDHEN and CDR2 is SYDVKM in the germline V gene. The CDR3 is made up of 13 amino acids. CDR3: CASYERSYNEQFF. Written as DNA, the CDR3 is TGTGCCAGTTATGAGCGATCCTACAATGAGCAGTTCTTC.

Written as DNA, the CDR3 is TGTGCCAGTAGTACCCAAGCGGGGGGGGTCAATGAGCAGTTCTTC. This translates into CASSTQAGGVNEQFF. The chain has TRBV19 and TRBJ2-1, with TRBD2 identical over 10 bases. This CDR3 is 15 amino acids long. V lost 4 bases, J lost 6 bases, and 6 bases stayed unmatched. Germline CDR1 reads LNHDA; CDR2 reads SQIVND (reference sequence).

This clone showed up just once. The chain couples TRBV25-1 to TRBJ1-4; 8 nucleotides match TRBD1. There are 15 residues in the CDR3. J gave up 0 bases and V 8 bases, and 5 bases lay outside the gene matches. Germline CDR1 reads MGHDK; CDR2 reads SYGVNS. In DNA form, the CDR3 reads TGTGCCAGCTCCCCAGGGGGCTCAACTAATGAAAAACTGTTTTTT. Its translation is CASSPGGSTNEKLFF.

CDR3 nucleotide sequence: TGCGCCAGCAGCTTGGTTGGGACAGGGATTCTGAATGAGCAGTTCTTC. Its protein product is CASSLVGTGILNEQFF. This chain links TRBV5-1 with TRBJ2-1, with 9 bases aligning to TRBD1. The germline gives CDR1 SGHRS, CDR2 YFSETQ. The V segment lost 0 bases and the J segment 7 bases; nucleotides outside the gene matches: 8. The CDR3 is made up of 16 amino acids.

Remarks on this clone: The same CDR3 can be traced to other DNA sequences in this sample. CDR3 amino acids: CASSPDTDTQYF. DNA for the CDR3: TGTGCCAGCTCACCTGACACAGATACGCAGTATTTT. The chain employs TRBV18 and TRBJ2-3; D is uncertain. Looked up from germline, CDR1 is KGHSH and CDR2 is LQKENI. The CDR3 totals 12 residues. V was pared by 3 bases and J by 2 bases, with 3 bases between.

The chain couples TRBV19 to TRBJ1-5; D is unresolved. V lost 3 bases, J lost 4 bases, and 13 bases lay in between. Germline V gives CDR1 LNHDA, CDR2 SQIVND (reference sequence). The CDR3 has 15 residues. The CDR3 DNA is TGTGCCAGTAGTATGGGGAATACTAATAATCAGCCCCAGCATTTT. As protein: CASSMGNTNNQPQHF.

This chain uses TRBV6-5 with TRBJ2-1, with D possibly being TRBD2 (5 bases). The CDR3 has 15 amino acids. From germline, CDR1 is MNHEY and CDR2 SVGAGI. V lost 10 bases and J lost 7, with 23 bases in between. CDR3 bases: TGTGCCACCGGCCCCAGCAAGCTAGCTGGGAATGAGCAGTTCTTC. Amino acid sequence: CATGPSKLAGNEQFF.

The J gene is TRBJ2-5, the V gene TRBV27, with D perhaps assigned TRBD1 or TRBD2 (5 bases each). The germline V gene encodes CDR1 MNHEY and CDR2 SMNVEV (reference sequence). The V gene lost 5 bases and the J gene lost 5 bases, with 18 bases spanning the gap. The CDR3 contains 15 residues. The CDR3 loop is CASSIPGTPWETQYF. The CDR3 region has the DNA TGTGCCAGCAGTATTCCCGGGACCCCGTGGGAGACCCAGTACTTC.

The V and J genes are TRBV11-2 and TRBJ2-3; D unclear. V lost 1 base and J 4 bases, leaving 3 bases between the germline ends. CDR1 is SGHAT and CDR2 is FQNNGV in the germline V gene. The CDR3 length is 12 residues. The CDR3 DNA is TGTGCCAGCAGCTTAGTAGCAGATACGCAGTATTTT. Its protein product is CASSLVADTQYF.

The chain is built from TRBV29-1 and TRBJ2-7; D gene ambiguous. CDR1 SQVTM and CDR2 ANQGSEA come from the germline V gene. Trimming took 7 bases from V and 5 from J, leaving 18 bases between them. The CDR3 is 13 amino acids. In DNA form, the CDR3 reads TGCAGCGCCAACAGAAGCCCAACGGACGAGCAGTACTTC. Its protein is CSANRSPTDEQYF.